These T cell receptor beta chains were read from a single sample in a study of shared clonotypes between healthy human individuals. The data were produced by immunoSEQ multiplex PCR, yet TCRdb's version contains in-frame clones alone and is incomplete. The sample has about 1 million clones; approximately 70% are singletons. The sequencing sample was made of memory CD4+ T cells sorted from blood. These receptors were taken from a man in his late teens or twenties in good health. CDR3s leave out the opening cysteine and the closing phenylalanine or tryptophan. A D gene is named only where the DNA matches it firmly. Size tells how often a clone was seen (once, few, many) or the class of an expanded clone, and some rows leave it out.

NA,NA,TRBV19,TRBJ1-5,ASRTGNSNQPQH
NA,TRBD1,TRBV5-8,TRBJ2-7,ASSPGTAQYYEQY
once,NA,TRBV5-1,TRBJ2-5,ASSSGSSQETQY
NA,NA,TRBV5-5,TRBJ2-7,ASSLSLAGANYEQY
NA,TRBD1,TRBV11-2,TRBJ1-3,ASSAGLDRAAGNTIY
NA,TRBD1,TRBV2,TRBJ1-1,ASSDRGLGEAF
NA,NA,TRBV13,TRBJ1-1,ASSDHPRNTEAF
few,NA,TRBV5-1,TRBJ2-4,ASSLGPAEAKNIQY
once,NA,TRBV6-5,TRBJ2-1,ASSLRIEQF
many,NA,TRBV2,TRBJ2-1,ASSRARGLVNEQF
NA,TRBD2,TRBV2,TRBJ2-1,ASSEASGRASNEQF
many,TRBD1,TRBV7-9,TRBJ1-6,ASSPWDRDNSPLH
NA,TRBD2,TRBV10-3,TRBJ2-7,AISGEREASYEQY
NA,TRBD1,TRBV18,TRBJ2-1,ASSLYTGTVNEQF
NA,NA,TRBV30,TRBJ2-5,AWKGRAQETQY
NA,TRBD2,TRBV5-4,TRBJ2-7,ASSPGGGRPYEQY
NA,TRBD1,TRBV28,TRBJ1-2,ASTPVDTGQSSYGYT
NA,TRBD2,TRBV15,TRBJ2-1,ATSSRASGRNEQF
NA,NA,TRBV14,TRBJ2-5,ASSQNVRETQY
NA,TRBD1,TRBV5-1,TRBJ2-5,ASSLETGLLWETQY
few,NA,TRBV28,TRBJ2-7,ASSSAGFAGTSYEQY
NA,NA,TRBV5-1,TRBJ2-3,ASSLGVGSDTDTQY
NA,NA,TRBV5-1,TRBJ2-2,ASSLGGANTGELF
NA,NA,TRBV28,TRBJ1-2,ASGPRNYGYT
NA,NA,TRBV11-3,TRBJ2-3,ASSLAQVTDTQY